The source of this T cell receptor beta chain is a study of OX40 agonist ivuxolimab in advanced cancers. Study-level background: The costimulatory receptor OX40 (CD134) was targeted by ivuxolimab, a fully human IgG2 agonistic monoclonal antibody. Intravenous ivuxolimab was administered to patients every 2 weeks at six dose levels: 0.01, 0.1, 0.3, 1.5, 3 and 10 mg/kg. Partial responses occurred in three dose-escalation patients: two with cutaneous melanoma and one with hepatocellular carcinoma. In the dose-escalation cohort, around four fifths of patients were male, and the mean age was approximately 64 years, with a range of roughly 20 to 79. The monotherapy dose-escalation portion (N ≈ 56 patients) of the phase I ivuxolimab trial is reported in the paper. Peripheral TCRbeta sequencing was intended to test whether TCR sequence diversity was altered and clonal T-cell expansion was caused by ivuxolimab. Among the roughly 54 dose-escalation patients, about 20 had hepatocellular carcinoma, around 15 melanoma, 9 renal cell carcinoma and 9 head and neck cancer. Prior anti-PD-1, anti-PD-L1 or anti-CTLA-4 therapy was permitted, and checkpoint inhibitors had been received by less than 45% of dose-escalation patients.

In regard to this clone: This receptor's antigen is unknown. Per-nucleotide qualities are absent, and no much larger clonotype sits a single base away.

The paper's findings and limits, for the study overall: The antigen specificity of the clonally expanded peripheral T cells was not determined. At doses of 0.1 to 3.0 mg/kg, clonal expansion of both CD4+ and CD8+ T cells in blood was seen between baseline and week 6. Low levels of normalized T-cell clonal expansion were also seen in some patients who did not respond. After ivuxolimab, CD8+ T cells had more expanded clones than CD4+ T cells on average. Partial responders in the 0.1-3.0 mg/kg groups had among the lowest normalized peripheral clonal expansion, especially among CD8+ T cells.

The trial excluded patients who had a history of autoimmune disease or who were on systemic immunosuppression. In every dose cohort, peripheral blood was drawn for TCR sequencing at baseline, cycle 4 day 1, and cycle 7 day 1. The samples were taken from a phase I, first-in-human, multicenter, open-label dose-escalation trial of ivuxolimab. Adults with locally advanced or metastatic head and neck squamous cell, hepatocellular, melanoma or renal cell carcinoma were enrolled in the trial. Before TCR sequencing, CD4+ T cells and CD8+ T cells from peripheral blood were sorted into separate populations. Genomic DNA was isolated from the sorted cells so that the TCRbeta CDR3 region could be sequenced. The immunoSEQ Assay was used for sequencing of TCRbeta CDR3 regions. As stored in TCRdb, this immuneACCESS dataset retains in-frame rearrangements with V and J assigned. A fraction of the clones does not appear; measured against another copy, unresolved V genes explain less than half of the discrepancy, and the remainder lacks a known reason. Present in this sample are fewer than 55,000 clones, around 87% of which were seen just once. Over 1.5% of the sample is in the top ten clones.

The CDR3 runs 13 residues from the cysteine to the phenylalanine. The DNA shown is the 39-base CDR3, in frame from base 1. The germline V gene encodes CDR1 MNHEY and CDR2 SVGAGI. V lost 6 bases and J lost 6 bases; the stretch between them is 14 bases long. The sequence links TRBV6-5 to TRBJ1-2, and TRBD1 may be the D gene, going by 6 matching bases. The sequence was collected from an adult with an advanced solid tumor such as melanoma, head and neck, liver or kidney cancer. The sample consisted of CD4+ or CD8+ T cells sorted from blood, taken in a trial of the OX40 agonist ivuxolimab. The encoded CDR3 is CASSYRVADGYTF. DNA sequence: TGTGCCAGCAGCTACAGGGTTGCGGATGGCTACACCTTC.